This T cell receptor beta chain was sequenced during a study of blood T cell repertoires in COVID-19. Whole-study context: Donors in the United States, Italy and Spain gave samples during acute or convalescent COVID-19. The analysed material was cDNA or gDNA that came from T cells, B-cell-depleted T cells, or PBMCs.

Authors' analysis steps: Amplification of reference gene primers was used by the study to estimate nucleated cell counts. This table comes from immunoSEQ multiplex PCR, and its TCRdb copy is limited to in-frame clones, with some not included. D and trimming come from the DNA, and the V and J calls and clone size come from that table. Here the sample spans about 11,000 clones, 75% to 90% being singletons. The V gene lost 2 bases and the J gene lost 2 bases, with 21 bases spanning the gap. CDR1 and CDR2 (germline): SGHTA, FQGNSA. This CDR3 region has 18 residues. This clone was picked up one time. The chain links TRBV7-2 to TRBJ2-5; D perhaps matches TRBD2 (6 bases). Sequencing was carried out using peripheral blood. This TCR was recovered from a human donor in a cohort sampled during active COVID-19. Written as DNA, the CDR3 is TGTGCCAGCAGCTTATCCCGGACTGGAGGGGTATCGCAAGAGACCCAGTACTTC. It encodes CASSLSRTGGVSQETQYF.